Below, one T cell receptor beta chain is given with its context. The sample is drawn from a study of blood T cell repertoires in COVID-19. Overall study context: Samples taken during acute and convalescent COVID-19 were collected in the United States, Italy and Spain. PBMCs, B-cell-depleted T cells, or T cells were the source of the cDNA or gDNA that made up the material.

Authors' analysis steps: By means of reference gene primer amplification, nucleated cell counts were estimated. TCRdb's copy holds only in-frame clones and misses some; the assay was immunoSEQ multiplex PCR. That table gives V, J and clone size, and the DNA gave D and trimming. Of about 140,000 clones listed, about 79% are singletons. Per germline, CDR1 SGHTA and CDR2 FQGNSA. The CDR3 is 15 residues long. V lost 4 bases, J lost 3 bases, and 6 bases stayed unmatched. V is TRBV7-2 and J is TRBJ2-3, with TRBD1 identical over 8 bases. Source material: peripheral blood. The source of this sequence is a woman of 80 years or more with active or convalescent COVID-19. CDR3 loop: CASSSGQGRTDTQYF. CDR3 nucleotides: TGTGCCAGCAGCTCAGGACAGGGAAGGACAGATACGCAGTATTTT.